Each of the 21 T cell receptor beta chains below was sequenced from the same sample in a study of blood T cell repertoires in COVID-19. Clones were sequenced by immunoSEQ multiplex PCR, and TCRdb holds only the in-frame ones, with some missing. In the table there are some 190,000 clones, roughly four fifths of which are singletons. What was sequenced was peripheral blood. These receptors all stem from an older woman with active or convalescent COVID-19.

The V and J genes are TRBV29-1 and TRBJ1-1, with TRBD1 identical over 8 bases. There are 12 residues in the CDR3. With 8 bases clipped from V and 4 bases from J, the junction kept 6 bases outside the gene matches. The germline V gene encodes CDR1 SQVTM and CDR2 ANQGSEA. The DNA of the CDR3 is TGCAGCTCCACTACAGGGGGCACTGAAGCTTTCTTT. Its protein product is CSSTTGGTEAFF.

The V call is TRBV7-9, the J call TRBJ1-4; 9 bases map to TRBD1. Losses at the gene ends were 1 base for V and 4 bases for J; bases not matched to a gene: 1. The CDR3 loop spans 15 amino acids. CDR1 SEHNR and CDR2 FQNEAQ come from the germline V gene (reference sequence). The CDR3 spells CASSLGTGVNEKLFF. In DNA, the CDR3 is TGTGCCAGCAGCTTAGGGACAGGGGTTAATGAAAAACTGTTTTTT.

The CDR3 coding sequence is TGTGCCAGCACCTCGGGACAGCCCCTAGCAGAGCAGTACTTC. It encodes CASTSGQPLAEQYF. V and J are TRBV7-2 and TRBJ2-7; 7 bases match TRBD1. The germline gives CDR1 SGHTA, CDR2 FQGNSA. V shed 7 bases, J shed 7 bases, and the junction held 13 bases outside the gene matches. The CDR3 is 14 amino acids.

This clone came up once. This chain connects TRBV5-6 to TRBJ2-7; the match to TRBD1 covers 9 bases. With V trimmed by 0 bases and J by 5 bases, 6 bases remained unmatched. Per the germline V gene, CDR1 is SGHDT and CDR2 is YYEEEE. This CDR3 has 15 residues. The CDR3 loop reads CASSLGGTGLNEQYF. For the CDR3, the DNA is TGTGCCAGCAGCTTGGGAGGGACAGGGCTGAACGAGCAGTACTTC. The entire variable domain, with the rest obtained from reference TRBV5-6 and TRBJ2-7, is as follows: DAGVTQSPTHLIKTRGQQVTLRCSPKSGHDTVSWYQQALGQGPQFIFQYYEEEERQRGNFPDRFSGHQFPNYSSELNVNALLLGDSALYLCASSLGGTGLNEQYFGPGTRLTVT.

The chain employs TRBV7-2 and TRBJ2-3, with 8 nucleotides matching TRBD2. The CDR3 sequence is 16 residues long. V shed 4 bases and J 2 bases; nucleotides not matched to a gene: 8. Germline-derived CDR1 and CDR2 are SGHTA and FQGNSA. DNA for the CDR3: TGTGCCAGCAGCTACCAGGCTAGCGGGTCCACAGATACGCAGTATTTT. Encoded protein: CASSYQASGSTDTQYF.

The chain couples TRBV27 to TRBJ2-1; the match to TRBD2 covers 9 bases. This CDR3 has 15 amino acids. Germline assignment: CDR1 MNHEY and CDR2 SMNVEV (reference sequence). Trimming at V came to 5 bases and at J to 3 bases, leaving 5 bases not matched to a gene. The CDR3 DNA follows: TGTGCCAGCAGTCACTCTAGCGGGATCTACAATGAGCAGTTCTTC. Protein product: CASSHSSGIYNEQFF.

This sequence joins TRBV5-4 and TRBJ2-5, with TRBD1 matching 7 bases. Trimming took 4 bases from V and 5 from J; bases not matched to a gene: 14. CDR3 length: 16 residues. Germline V gene lookup returns CDR1 SGHNT and CDR2 YYREEE (reference sequence). The CDR3 loop reads CASSPNPSTGRETQYF. The CDR3 DNA sequence: TGTGCCAGCAGCCCCAACCCTTCGACAGGGCGCGAGACCCAGTACTTC.

The rearrangement uses TRBV9 and TRBJ2-7, with 14 bases fitting TRBD2. The CDR3 runs to 13 residues. The junction had 3 bases not matched to a gene; V was cut back by 3 bases and J by 10 bases. Germline V gives CDR1 SGDLS, CDR2 YYNGEE. Here the CDR3 DNA reads TGTGCCAGCAGCGCGGGACTAGCGGGAGATCAGTACTTC. This codes for CASSAGLAGDQYF.

V is TRBV27 and J is TRBJ2-2; a weak D match, TRBD2 (5 bases). Trimming pared 6 bases from V and 5 bases from J, leaving 16 bases between. The CDR3 extends over 15 amino acids. Germline V gene lookup returns CDR1 MNHEY and CDR2 SMNVEV (reference sequence). This CDR3 is CASSLVITGTGELFF. The CDR3 DNA follows: TGTGCCAGCAGCCTAGTGATTACGGGAACCGGGGAGCTGTTTTTT.

The table lists this clone with a few counts. V gene TRBV2 combines with J gene TRBJ2-1, with 10 bases that match TRBD1. The CDR3 loop spans 14 amino acids. With 6 bases clipped from V and 9 bases from J, the junction kept 8 bases outside the gene matches. Germline CDR1 SNHLY, CDR2 FYNNEI. DNA of the CDR3: TGTGCCAGCAGCCGAGGGACAGGGGTCGGTGAGCAGTTCTTC. Translating it yields CASSRGTGVGEQFF.

This CDR3 reads CASSRSGSSYNEQFF. The DNA for the CDR3 is TGTGCCAGTAGTCGAAGCGGGAGCTCCTACAATGAGCAGTTCTTC. This sequence joins TRBV19 and TRBJ2-1; 8 nucleotides line up with TRBD2. V dropped 5 bases and J dropped 0; count of bases not matched to a gene: 3. The CDR3 sequence is 15 residues long. Germline CDR1 and CDR2: LNHDA and SQIVND (reference sequence).

The genes are TRBV12-3 or TRBV12-4 and TRBJ2-6; unclear D gene. This CDR3 region has 13 residues. V was trimmed by 5 bases and J by 3 bases, leaving 5 bases between them. The CDR3 loop is CASSILGANVLTF. The CDR3 DNA sequence: TGTGCCAGCAGTATTCTTGGGGCCAACGTCCTGACTTTC.

The table lists this clone with a few counts. The V and J genes are TRBV27 and TRBJ2-1; 10 bases fit TRBD2. Germline V gene data show CDR1 as MNHEY and CDR2 as SMNVEV (reference sequence). This CDR3 comprises 17 residues. The V segment lost 5 bases and the J segment 9 bases; nucleotides outside the gene matches: 16. CDR3 residues: CASSPHQREGLVIEQFF. The CDR3, as DNA: TGTGCCAGCAGTCCACACCAGCGGGAGGGCCTCGTAATTGAGCAGTTCTTC.

The gene calls are TRBV27 and TRBJ2-7; TRBD2 is a possible D gene (5 bases). Per the germline V gene, CDR1 is MNHEY and CDR2 is SMNVEV (reference sequence). Trimming pared 0 bases from V and 5 bases from J, leaving 8 bases between. This CDR3 contains 13 residues. CDR3 bases: TGTGCCAGCAGTTTATCGGTGCGGGACGAGCAGTACTTC. The encoded protein is CASSLSVRDEQYF.

The gene calls are TRBV19 and TRBJ2-1; perhaps TRBD2 as D (6 bases). Trimming stripped 4 bases from V and 2 bases from J, with 9 bases between. This CDR3 comprises 14 residues. CDR1 and CDR2 (germline): LNHDA, SQIVND (reference sequence). CDR3 protein: CASSTTSTYNEQFF. DNA for the CDR3: TGTGCCAGTAGTACGACTAGTACCTACAATGAGCAGTTCTTC.

The chain has TRBV15 and TRBJ2-1; 10 bases are shared with TRBD2. CDR3 length: 17 residues. Germline V gene data show CDR1 as LNHNV and CDR2 as YYDKDF (reference sequence). V lost 1 base, J lost 4 bases, and 7 bases stayed unmatched. CDR3: CATSRGQLAGEYNEQFF. The CDR3 DNA reads as TGTGCCACCAGCAGAGGTCAGCTAGCGGGGGAGTACAATGAGCAGTTCTTC.

This chain connects TRBV5-4 to TRBJ2-7; 8 positions agree with TRBD1. This CDR3 has 13 residues. Germline CDR1 SGHNT, CDR2 YYREEE (reference sequence). V gave up 4 bases and J gave up 6 bases; unmatched junction bases: 6. The CDR3 reads CASSLRTGREQYF. In DNA form, the CDR3 reads TGTGCCAGCAGCCTAAGGACAGGGCGCGAGCAGTACTTC.

The rearrangement joins TRBV28 to TRBJ2-1, with 15 nucleotides matching TRBD2. With 2 bases clipped from V and 6 bases from J, the junction kept 8 bases outside the gene matches. CDR1 is MDHEN and CDR2 is SYDVKM in the germline V gene. There are 18 residues in the CDR3. The CDR3 is CASSLGPGLAGGGNEQFF. CDR3 bases: TGTGCCAGCAGTTTAGGCCCCGGACTAGCGGGAGGGGGCAATGAGCAGTTCTTC.

The chain has TRBV7-3 and TRBJ2-5; 8 bases agree with TRBD1. The CDR3 is made up of 13 amino acids. CDR1 is SGHTA, CDR2 FQGTGA, per germline. With 5 bases clipped from V and 4 bases from J, the junction kept 3 bases outside the gene matches. The CDR3 sequence is CASSLQGVETQYF. The CDR3 DNA follows: TGTGCCAGCAGCCTACAGGGGGTAGAGACCCAGTACTTC.

The V call is TRBV6-6, the J call TRBJ1-1, with D perhaps matching TRBD1 (6 bases). V lost 2 bases to trimming and J lost 5 bases, with 9 bases between them. Germline assignment: CDR1 MNHNY and CDR2 SVGAGI (reference sequence). The CDR3 totals 13 residues. CDR3 in DNA: TGTGCCAGCAGTTACGGGGGCGGGACTGAAGCTTTCTTT. The encoded protein is CASSYGGGTEAFF.

The chain couples TRBV6-1 to TRBJ2-7; D may be TRBD1 (6 bases). Looked up from germline, CDR1 is MNHNS and CDR2 is SASEGT. V lost 0 bases and J lost 3, with 12 bases in between. This CDR3 is 15 amino acids long. In DNA form, the CDR3 reads TGTGCCAGCAGTGAAGCGCACGGCAGGGGCTACGAGCAGTACTTC. It codes for CASSEAHGRGYEQYF.